This T cell receptor (beta chain) was documented in a study of blood T cells in healthy people across ages. A second PCR of roughly 7 to 11 cycles used a sample-barcoded 5' primer and a J-beta primer mix. TCRdb redid the calling of the 5' RACE reads with MiXCR, one entry per CDR3 protein. The sample carries 1.5 million to 2 million distinct CDR3 sequences, about 32% recorded once. Germline lookup yields CDR1 LNHDA and CDR2 SQIVND (reference sequence). The CDR3 runs 16 residues. The V gene end was trimmed by 0 bases and the J gene end by 2 bases; junction bases not matched to a gene: 5. The V call is TRBV19, the J call TRBJ2-3; 7 bases align to TRBD2. The TCR comes from a woman in her 30s in good health. Sequenced: blood. CDR3 protein: CASSIEVSGDTDTQYF. The CDR3 DNA follows: TGTGCCAGTAGTATAGAAGTCAGCGGGGACACAGATACGCAGTATTTT.